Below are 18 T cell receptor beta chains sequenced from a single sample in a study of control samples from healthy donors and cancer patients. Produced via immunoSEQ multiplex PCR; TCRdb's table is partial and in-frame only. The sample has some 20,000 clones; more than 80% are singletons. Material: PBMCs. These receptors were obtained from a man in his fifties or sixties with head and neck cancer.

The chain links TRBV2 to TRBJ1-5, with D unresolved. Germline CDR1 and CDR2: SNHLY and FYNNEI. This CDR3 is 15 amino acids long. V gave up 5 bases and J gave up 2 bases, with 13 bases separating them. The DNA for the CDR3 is TGTGCCAGCAGTCCGGTCTCTAGGGGCAATCAGCCCCAGCATTTT. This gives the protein CASSPVSRGNQPQHF.

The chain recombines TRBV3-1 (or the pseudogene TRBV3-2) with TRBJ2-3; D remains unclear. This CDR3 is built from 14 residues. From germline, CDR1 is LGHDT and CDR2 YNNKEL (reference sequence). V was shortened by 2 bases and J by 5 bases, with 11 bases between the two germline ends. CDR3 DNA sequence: TGTGCCAGCAGCCAACTGACCCCCGTAGATACGCAGTATTTT. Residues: CASSQLTPVDTQYF.

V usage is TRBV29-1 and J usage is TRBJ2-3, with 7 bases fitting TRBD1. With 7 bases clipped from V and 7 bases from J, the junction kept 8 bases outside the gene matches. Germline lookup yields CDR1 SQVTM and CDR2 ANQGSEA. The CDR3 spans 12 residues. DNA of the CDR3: TGCAGCGAAGGGACAGACACGAATACGCAGTATTTT. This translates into CSEGTDTNTQYF.

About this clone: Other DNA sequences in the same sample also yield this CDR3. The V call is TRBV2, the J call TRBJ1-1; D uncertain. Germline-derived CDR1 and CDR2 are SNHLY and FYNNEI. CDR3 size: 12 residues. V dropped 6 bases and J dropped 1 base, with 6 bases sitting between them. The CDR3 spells CASSLGNTEAFF. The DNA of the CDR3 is TGTGCCAGCAGCTTAGGGAACACTGAAGCTTTCTTT.

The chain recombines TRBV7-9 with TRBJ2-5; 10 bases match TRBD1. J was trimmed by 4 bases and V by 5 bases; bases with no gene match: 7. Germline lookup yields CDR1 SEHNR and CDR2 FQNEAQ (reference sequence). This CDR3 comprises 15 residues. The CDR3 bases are TGTGCCAGCAGCCCTGGACAGGGGGGGAGAGAGACCCAGTACTTC. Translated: CASSPGQGGRETQYF. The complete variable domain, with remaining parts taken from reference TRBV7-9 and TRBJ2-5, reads DTGVSQNPRHKITKRGQNVTFRCDPISEHNRLYWYRQTLGQGPEFLTYFQNEAQLEKSRLLSDRFSAERPKGSFSTLEIQRTEQGDSAMYLCASSPGQGGRETQYFGPGTRLLVL.

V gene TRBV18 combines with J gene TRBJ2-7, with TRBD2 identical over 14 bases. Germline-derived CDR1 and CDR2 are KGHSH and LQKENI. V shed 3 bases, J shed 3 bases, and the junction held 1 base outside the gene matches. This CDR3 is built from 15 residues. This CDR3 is CASSPGTSGSYEQYV. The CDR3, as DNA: TGTGCCAGCTCACCGGGGACTAGCGGGAGCTACGAGCAGTACGTC.

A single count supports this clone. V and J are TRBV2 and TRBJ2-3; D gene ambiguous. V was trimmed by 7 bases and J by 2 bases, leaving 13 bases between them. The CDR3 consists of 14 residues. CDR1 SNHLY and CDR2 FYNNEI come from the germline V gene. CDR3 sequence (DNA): TGTGCCAGCATCCCCCCGGCCGACACAGATACGCAGTATTTT. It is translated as CASIPPADTDTQYF. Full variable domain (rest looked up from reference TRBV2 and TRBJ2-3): EPEVTQTPSHQVTQMGQEVILRCVPISNHLYFYWYRQILGQKVEFLVSFYNNEISEKSEIFDDQFSVERPDGSNFTLKIRSTKLEDSAMYFCASIPPADTDTQYFGPGTRLTVL.

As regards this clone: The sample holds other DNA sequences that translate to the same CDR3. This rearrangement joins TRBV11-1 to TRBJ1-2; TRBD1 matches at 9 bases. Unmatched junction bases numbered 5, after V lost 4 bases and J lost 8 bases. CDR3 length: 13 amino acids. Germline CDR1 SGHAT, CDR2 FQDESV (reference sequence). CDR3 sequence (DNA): TGTGCCAGCAGCTCGAGGACAGGGGTGGGCTACACCTTC. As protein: CASSSRTGVGYTF.

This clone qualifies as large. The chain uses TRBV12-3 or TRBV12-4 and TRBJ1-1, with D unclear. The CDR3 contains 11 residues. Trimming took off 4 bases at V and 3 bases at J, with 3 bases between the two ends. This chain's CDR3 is CASSYHTEAFF. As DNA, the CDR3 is TGTGCCAGCAGTTACCACACTGAAGCTTTCTTT.

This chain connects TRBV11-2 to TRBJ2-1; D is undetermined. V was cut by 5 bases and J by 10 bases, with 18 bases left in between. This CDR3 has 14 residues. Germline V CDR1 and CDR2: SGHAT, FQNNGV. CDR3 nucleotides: TGTGCCAGCAGCCCGCTTTTGGGCGCGCCAGAGCAGTTCTTC. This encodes CASSPLLGAPEQFF. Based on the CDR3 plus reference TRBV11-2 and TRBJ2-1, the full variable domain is EAGVAQSPRYKIIEKRQSVAFWCNPISGHATLYWYQQILGQGPKLLIQFQNNGVVDDSQLPKDRFSAERLKGVDSTLKIQPAKLEDSAVYLCASSPLLGAPEQFFGPGTRLTVL.

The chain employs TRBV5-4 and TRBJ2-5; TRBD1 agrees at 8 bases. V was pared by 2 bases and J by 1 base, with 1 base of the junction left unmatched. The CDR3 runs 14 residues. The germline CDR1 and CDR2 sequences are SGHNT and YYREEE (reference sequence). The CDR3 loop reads CASSFGQGQETQYF. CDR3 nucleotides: TGTGCCAGCAGCTTCGGACAGGGCCAAGAGACCCAGTACTTC.

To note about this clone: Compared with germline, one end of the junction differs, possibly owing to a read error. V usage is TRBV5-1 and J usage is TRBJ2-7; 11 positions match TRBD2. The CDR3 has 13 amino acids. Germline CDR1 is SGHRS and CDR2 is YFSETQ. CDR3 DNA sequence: TGCGCCAGCAGTAGGGACACTAGCGGGAGTTGGAACTTC. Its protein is CASSRDTSGSWNF.

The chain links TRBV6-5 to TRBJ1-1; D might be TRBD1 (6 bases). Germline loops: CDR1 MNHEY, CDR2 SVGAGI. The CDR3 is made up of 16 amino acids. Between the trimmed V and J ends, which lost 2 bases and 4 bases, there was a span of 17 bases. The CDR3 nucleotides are TGTGCCAGCAGTTACGAGTATCAGGGGATAGGCACTGAAGCTTTCTTT. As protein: CASSYEYQGIGTEAFF.

CDR3 loop: CASSPRGGDQPQHF. Written as DNA, the CDR3 is TGTGCCAGCTCCCCCCGGGGGGGCGATCAGCCCCAGCATTTT. This chain joins TRBV18 and TRBJ1-5; D might be TRBD1 (6 bases). Germline V lookup: CDR1 KGHSH, CDR2 LQKENI. V gave up 6 bases and J gave up 5 bases, with 14 bases separating them. The length of the CDR3 is 14 residues.

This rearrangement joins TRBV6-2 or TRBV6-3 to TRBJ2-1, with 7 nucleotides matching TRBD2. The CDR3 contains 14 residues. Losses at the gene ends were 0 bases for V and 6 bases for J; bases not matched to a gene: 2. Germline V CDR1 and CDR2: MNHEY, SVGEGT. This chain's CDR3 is CASSYSLAVNEQFF. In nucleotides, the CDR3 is TGTGCCAGCAGTTACTCCCTAGCGGTCAATGAGCAGTTCTTC.

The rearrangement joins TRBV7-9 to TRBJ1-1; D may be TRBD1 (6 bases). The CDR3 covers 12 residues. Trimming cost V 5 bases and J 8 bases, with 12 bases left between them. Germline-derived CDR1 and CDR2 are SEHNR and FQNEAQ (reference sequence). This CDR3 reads CASSKGGGEAFF. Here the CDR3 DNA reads TGTGCCAGCAGCAAAGGGGGGGGCGAAGCTTTCTTT.

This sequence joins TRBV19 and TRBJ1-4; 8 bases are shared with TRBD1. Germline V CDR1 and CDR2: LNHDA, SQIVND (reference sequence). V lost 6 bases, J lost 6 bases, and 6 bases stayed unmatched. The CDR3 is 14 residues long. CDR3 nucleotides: TGTGCCAGTAGACCTCAGGGGGCCGATGAAAAACTGTTTTTT. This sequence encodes CASRPQGADEKLFF.

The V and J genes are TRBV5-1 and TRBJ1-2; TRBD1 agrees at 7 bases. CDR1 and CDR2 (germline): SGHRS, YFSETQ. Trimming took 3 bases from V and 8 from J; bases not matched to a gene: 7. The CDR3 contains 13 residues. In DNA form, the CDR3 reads TGCGCCAGCAGCTGGGACAGTAAGTCCGGCTACACCTTC. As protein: CASSWDSKSGYTF.